This T cell receptor beta chain was sequenced for a study of blood T cell repertoires in COVID-19 (TCRdb year 2020). Study-level background: Samples covering the acute and convalescent phases of COVID-19 were provided by collaborators in the United States, Italy and Spain. Deeply sampled blood TCRbeta repertoires from subjects exposed to, actively infected with, or recovered from COVID-19 were included in the dataset. A de-identified subject ID, COVID-19 status, age in years and sex were almost always included in the sample metadata. HLA class I and class II types, where available, came from metadata supplied by the sample provider rather than from assay-based typing. The repertoires were made available in a free public database intended to serve as a resource for research on the immune response to SARS-CoV-2. Samples came from the ongoing ImmuneRACE study (first 160 participants) plus 1,254 subjects from 6 global collaborators. The material from the prospective study consisted of cDNA or gDNA derived from T cells, B-cell-depleted T cells, or PBMCs.

TCRbeta CDR3 regions were amplified from genomic DNA by means of the immunoSEQ Assay, a bias-controlled multiplex PCR. On the study's bioinformatics: Nucleated cell counts per sample were estimated from amplification of reference gene primers within the assay. Sequence reads were collapsed and filtered to measure the absolute abundance of every unique TCRbeta CDR3 rearrangement. Productive Simpson clonality was computed per sample as the square root of Simpson's diversity index over productive rearrangements. TCRdb took this table from immuneACCESS and kept in-frame rearrangements with V and J called. Such tables lack part of the clones; where checked against another copy, unresolved V genes explain under half of the gap, and the rest is unexplained. From that table come the V and J calls and clone size; the DNA was used to work out D and trimming. Across this sample there are 250,000 to 400,000 clones, with roughly 90% seen only once. The ten largest account for 2.5% to 3.5% of the sample.

In regard to this clone: This receptor's antigen is unknown. The sample holds no much larger clone one base away, and base qualities are not on file.

V is cut back by 9 bases and J by 5 bases, with 5 bases in the junction unmatched. From the cysteine up to the phenylalanine, the CDR3 has a length of 12 residues. Left in the record is the CDR3 DNA by itself, 36 bases read in frame from the first base. The germline V gene supplies CDR1 MNHEY and CDR2 SVGAGI. The full study reports these points: The amount of clinical and demographic metadata varied by source and participant and was provided uncurated.

At one collaborating source in Seattle, patients were enrolled during active infection and were followed longitudinally through the course of disease. Whole blood was collected in K2EDTA tubes by collaborating institutions according to the institutions' own protocols. Collaborator samples were shipped for TCRbeta analysis as frozen whole blood, isolated PBMCs, or DNA extracted from either sample type. The receptor was isolated from a woman in her twenties or thirties with COVID-19, enrolled during active disease. This receptor chain uses TRBV6-5 and TRBJ1-2; a stretch of 8 junction bases matches TRBD1. Sequencing input: peripheral blood. This receptor has the CDR3 CASGQGSYGYTF. DNA sequence: TGTGCCAGTGGACAGGGTTCATATGGCTACACCTTC.